This record looks at one TCR beta chain sequence and its context. The CDR3 contains 17 residues. V lost 1 base to trimming and J lost 8 bases; unmatched junction nucleotides: 14. The germline V gene encodes CDR1 SGHVS and CDR2 FQNEAQ. Original handling: Counts of nucleated cells, estimated from reference gene primer amplification, were obtained. The table came from immunoSEQ multiplex PCR; TCRdb's copy has only in-frame clones and leaves some out. V, J and clone size are taken as reported in that table, and D and trimming were inferred from the DNA itself. The data show roughly 250,000 clones, with just under 85% seen just once and about 4% held by the top ten. These data belong to a study of blood T cell repertoires in COVID-19.

V gene TRBV7-8 combines with J gene TRBJ1-2; 9 bases agree with TRBD1. The sequenced sample consisted of peripheral blood. The source is a man aged 50-59 years with acute or convalescent COVID-19. CDR3 residues: CASSLVDGTGLIGGYTF. Here the CDR3 DNA reads TGTGCCAGCAGCTTAGTAGATGGGACAGGGCTTATTGGGGGCTACACCTTC. The whole variable domain, filled in from reference TRBV7-8 and TRBJ1-2, reads GAGVSQSPRYKVAKRGQDVALRCDPISGHVSLFWYQQALGQGPEFLTYFQNEAQLDKSGLPSDRFFAERPEGSVSTLKIQRTQQEDSAVYLCASSLVDGTGLIGGYTFGSGTRLTVV.